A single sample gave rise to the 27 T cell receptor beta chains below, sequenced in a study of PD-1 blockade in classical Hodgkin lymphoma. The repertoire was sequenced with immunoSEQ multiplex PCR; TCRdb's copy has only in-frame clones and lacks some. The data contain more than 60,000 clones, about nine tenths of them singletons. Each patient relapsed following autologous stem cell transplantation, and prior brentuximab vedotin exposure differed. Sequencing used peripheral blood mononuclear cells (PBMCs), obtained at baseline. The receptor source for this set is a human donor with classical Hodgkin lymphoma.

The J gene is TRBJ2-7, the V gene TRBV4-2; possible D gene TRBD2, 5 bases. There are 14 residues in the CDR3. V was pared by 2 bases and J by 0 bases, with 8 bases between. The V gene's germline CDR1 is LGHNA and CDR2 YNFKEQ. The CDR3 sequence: CASSQLGSSYEQYF. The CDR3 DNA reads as TGTGCCAGCAGCCAATTAGGGAGCTCCTACGAGCAGTACTTC.

The CDR3 coding sequence is TGTGCCAGCACCCGGGTTCATCGTAGCAATCAGCCCCAGCATTTT. Residues: CASTRVHRSNQPQHF. The V call is TRBV6-1, the J call TRBJ1-5; the D is unclear. The CDR3 has 15 amino acids. V was clipped by 7 bases and J by 0 bases, with 13 bases between them. Germline CDR1 is MNHNS and CDR2 is SASEGT.

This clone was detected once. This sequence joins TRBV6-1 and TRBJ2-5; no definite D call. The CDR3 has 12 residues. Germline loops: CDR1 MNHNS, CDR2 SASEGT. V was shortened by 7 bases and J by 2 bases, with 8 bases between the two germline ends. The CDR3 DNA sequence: TGTGCCAGCAAAGGGCGTCAAGAGACCCAGTACTTC. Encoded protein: CASKGRQETQYF.

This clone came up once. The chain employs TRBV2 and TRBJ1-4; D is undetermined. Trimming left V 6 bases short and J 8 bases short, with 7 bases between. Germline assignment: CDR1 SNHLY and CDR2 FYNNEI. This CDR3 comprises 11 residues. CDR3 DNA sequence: TGTGCCAGCAGCAGCCTCGAAAAACTGTTTTTT. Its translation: CASSSLEKLFF.

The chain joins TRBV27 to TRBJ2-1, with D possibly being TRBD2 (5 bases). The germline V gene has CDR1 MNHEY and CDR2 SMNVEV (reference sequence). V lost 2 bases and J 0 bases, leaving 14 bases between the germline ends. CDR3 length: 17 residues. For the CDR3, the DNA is TGTGCCAGCAGTTTACATGCAGGAGGAAGCTCCTACAATGAGCAGTTCTTC. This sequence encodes CASSLHAGGSSYNEQFF.

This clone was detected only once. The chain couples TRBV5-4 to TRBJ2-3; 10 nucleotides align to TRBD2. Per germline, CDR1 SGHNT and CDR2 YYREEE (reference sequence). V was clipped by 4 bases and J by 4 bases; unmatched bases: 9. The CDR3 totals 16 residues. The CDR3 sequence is CASSPYLAGAPDTQYF. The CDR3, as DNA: TGTGCCAGCAGCCCGTATCTAGCGGGAGCCCCAGATACGCAGTATTTT.

CDR3: CASSIVAGGQPQHF. The CDR3 DNA reads TGTGCCAGTAGTATAGTGGCAGGGGGTCAGCCCCAGCATTTT. The chain links TRBV19 to TRBJ1-5, with TRBD1 identical over 7 bases. V shed 1 base, J shed 6 bases, and the junction held 3 bases outside the gene matches. The CDR3 loop spans 14 amino acids. Per the germline V gene, CDR1 is LNHDA and CDR2 is SQIVND (reference sequence).

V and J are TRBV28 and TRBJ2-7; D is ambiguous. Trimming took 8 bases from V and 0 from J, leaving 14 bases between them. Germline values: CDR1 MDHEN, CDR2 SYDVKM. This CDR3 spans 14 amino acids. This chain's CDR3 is CASHKSWASYEQYF. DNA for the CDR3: TGTGCCAGCCACAAGTCCTGGGCCTCCTACGAGCAGTACTTC.

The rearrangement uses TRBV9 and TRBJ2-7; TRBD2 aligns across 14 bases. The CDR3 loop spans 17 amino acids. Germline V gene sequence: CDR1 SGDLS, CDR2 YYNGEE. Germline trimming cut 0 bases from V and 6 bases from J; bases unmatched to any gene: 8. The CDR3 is CASSVGPPGLAGVEQYF. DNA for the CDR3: TGTGCCAGCAGCGTAGGCCCCCCGGGACTAGCGGGAGTCGAGCAGTACTTC.

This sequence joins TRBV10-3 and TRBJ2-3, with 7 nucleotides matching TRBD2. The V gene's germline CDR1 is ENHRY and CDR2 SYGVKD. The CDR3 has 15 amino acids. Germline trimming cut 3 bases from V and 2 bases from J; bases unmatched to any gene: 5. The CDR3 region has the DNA TGTGCCATCAGTGAACCGGGAGGACCCACAGATACGCAGTATTTT. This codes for CAISEPGGPTDTQYF.

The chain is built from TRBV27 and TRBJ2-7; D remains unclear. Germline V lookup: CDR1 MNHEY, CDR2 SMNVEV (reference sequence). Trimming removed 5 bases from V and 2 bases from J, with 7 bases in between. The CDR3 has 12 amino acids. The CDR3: CASSQSPYEQYF. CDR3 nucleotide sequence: TGTGCCAGCAGTCAAAGTCCCTACGAGCAGTACTTC.

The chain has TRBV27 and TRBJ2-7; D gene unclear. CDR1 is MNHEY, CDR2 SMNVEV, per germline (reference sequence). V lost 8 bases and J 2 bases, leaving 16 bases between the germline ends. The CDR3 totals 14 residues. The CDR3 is CASSRYLFAYEQYF. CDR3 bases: TGTGCCAGCTCCCGTTACCTCTTTGCCTACGAGCAGTACTTC.

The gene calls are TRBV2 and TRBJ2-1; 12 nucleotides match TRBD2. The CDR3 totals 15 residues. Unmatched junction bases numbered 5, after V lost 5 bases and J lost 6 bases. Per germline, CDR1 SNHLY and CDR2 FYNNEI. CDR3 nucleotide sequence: TGTGCCAGCAGTACCCGGACTAGCGGGGTCAATGAGCAGTTCTTC. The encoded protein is CASSTRTSGVNEQFF.

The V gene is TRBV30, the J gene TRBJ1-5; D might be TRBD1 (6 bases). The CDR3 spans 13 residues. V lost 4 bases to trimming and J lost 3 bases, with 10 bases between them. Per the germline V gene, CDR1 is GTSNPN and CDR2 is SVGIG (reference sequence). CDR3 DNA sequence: TGTGCCTGGAACAGGGCCTCCAATCAGCCCCAGCATTTT. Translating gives CAWNRASNQPQHF.

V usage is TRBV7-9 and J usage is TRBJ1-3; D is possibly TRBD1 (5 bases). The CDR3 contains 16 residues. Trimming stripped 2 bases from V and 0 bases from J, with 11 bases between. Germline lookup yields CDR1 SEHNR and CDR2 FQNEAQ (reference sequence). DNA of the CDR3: TGTGCCAGCAGCTTACTGTCAGGGAGCTCTGGAAACACCATATATTTT. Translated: CASSLLSGSSGNTIYF.

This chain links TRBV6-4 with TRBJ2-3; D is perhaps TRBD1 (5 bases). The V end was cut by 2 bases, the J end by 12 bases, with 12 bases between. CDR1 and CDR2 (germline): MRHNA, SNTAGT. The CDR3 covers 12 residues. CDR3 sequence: CASSDGASAQYF. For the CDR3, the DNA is TGTGCCAGCAGTGACGGGGCTTCTGCACAGTATTTT.

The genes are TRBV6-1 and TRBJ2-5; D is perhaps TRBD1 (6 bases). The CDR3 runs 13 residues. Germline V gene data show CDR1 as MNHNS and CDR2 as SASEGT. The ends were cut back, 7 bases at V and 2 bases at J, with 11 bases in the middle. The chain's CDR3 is CASTRTAQETQYF. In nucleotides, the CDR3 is TGTGCCAGCACCCGGACAGCACAAGAGACCCAGTACTTC.

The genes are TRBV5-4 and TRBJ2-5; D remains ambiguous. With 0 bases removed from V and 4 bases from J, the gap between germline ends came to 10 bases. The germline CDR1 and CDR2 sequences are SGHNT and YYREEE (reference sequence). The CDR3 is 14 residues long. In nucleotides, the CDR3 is TGTGCCAGCAGCTTGGGAAGGGATGCAGAGACCCAGTACTTC. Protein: CASSLGRDAETQYF.

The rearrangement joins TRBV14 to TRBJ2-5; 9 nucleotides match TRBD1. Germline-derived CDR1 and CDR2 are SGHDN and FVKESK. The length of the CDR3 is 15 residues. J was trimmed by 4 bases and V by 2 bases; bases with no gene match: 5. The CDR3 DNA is TGTGCCAGCAGCCAAAGGGACAGGGACCGAGAGACCCAGTACTTC. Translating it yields CASSQRDRDRETQYF. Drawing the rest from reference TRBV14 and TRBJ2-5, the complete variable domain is EAGVTQFPSHSVIEKGQTVTLRCDPISGHDNLYWYRRVMGKEIKFLLHFVKESKQDESGMPNNRFLAERTGGTYSTLKVQPAELEDSGVYFCASSQRDRDRETQYFGPGTRLLVL.

The CDR3 DNA follows: TGTGCCAGCAGTGTTAGGACTAGCACAGATACGCAGTATTTT. It is translated as CASSVRTSTDTQYF. The genes are TRBV2 and TRBJ2-3; perhaps TRBD2 as D (5 bases). This CDR3 region has 14 residues. The germline V and J ends were trimmed by 4 bases and 0 bases, with 8 bases remaining between them. Looked up from germline, CDR1 is SNHLY and CDR2 is FYNNEI.

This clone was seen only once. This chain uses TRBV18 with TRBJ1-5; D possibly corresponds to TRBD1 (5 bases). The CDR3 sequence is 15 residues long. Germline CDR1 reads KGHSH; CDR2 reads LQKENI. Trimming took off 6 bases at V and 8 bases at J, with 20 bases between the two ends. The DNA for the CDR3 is TGTGCCAGCTCGCCTTCAGGTGGGGGGATCAAGCCCCAGCATTTT. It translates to CASSPSGGGIKPQHF.

The CDR3: CASKDNEKLFF. The CDR3 bases are TGTGCCAGCAAGGACAATGAAAAACTGTTTTTT. The gene calls are TRBV28 and TRBJ1-4; D unresolved. V lost 7 bases and J lost 5, with 5 bases in between. This CDR3 comprises 11 residues. Looked up from germline, CDR1 is MDHEN and CDR2 is SYDVKM. The full variable domain, its missing parts supplied by reference TRBV28 and TRBJ1-4, is DVKVTQSSRYLVKRTGEKVFLECVQDMDHENMFWYRQDPGLGLRLIYFSYDVKMKEKGDIPEGYSVSREKKERFSLILESASTNQTSMYLCASKDNEKLFFGSGTQLSVL.

CDR3 sequence reads: CASSSGLGRPQETQYF. The CDR3, as DNA: TGTGCCAGCAGCTCTGGACTAGGGAGGCCCCAAGAGACCCAGTACTTC. The chain is built from TRBV11-2 and TRBJ2-5, with 7 bases fitting TRBD2. Germline assignment: CDR1 SGHAT and CDR2 FQNNGV. This CDR3 has 16 residues. V lost 4 bases and J lost 1; bases outside the gene matches: 9.

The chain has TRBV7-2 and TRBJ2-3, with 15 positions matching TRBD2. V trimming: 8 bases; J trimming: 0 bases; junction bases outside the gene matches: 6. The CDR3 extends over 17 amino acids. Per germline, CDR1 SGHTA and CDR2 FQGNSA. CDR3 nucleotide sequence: TGTGCCAGCTCCCCGGGACTAGCGGGGGGCAGCACAGATACGCAGTATTTT. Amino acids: CASSPGLAGGSTDTQYF.

CDR3 sequence (DNA): TGTGCCAGTAGCCGACTAGCGGGGGGGCCCGGTGAGCAGTTCTTC. As protein: CASSRLAGGPGEQFF. The chain recombines TRBV19 with TRBJ2-1; 14 bases are a match to TRBD2. This CDR3 comprises 15 residues. V dropped 6 bases and J dropped 9; count of bases not matched to a gene: 7. The germline CDR1 and CDR2 sequences are LNHDA and SQIVND (reference sequence).

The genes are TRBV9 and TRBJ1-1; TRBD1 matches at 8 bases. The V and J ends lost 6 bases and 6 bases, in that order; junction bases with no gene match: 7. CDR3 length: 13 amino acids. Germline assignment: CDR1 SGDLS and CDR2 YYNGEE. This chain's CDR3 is CASNLLTGAEAFF. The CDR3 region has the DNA TGTGCCAGCAACCTCCTGACAGGGGCTGAAGCTTTCTTT.

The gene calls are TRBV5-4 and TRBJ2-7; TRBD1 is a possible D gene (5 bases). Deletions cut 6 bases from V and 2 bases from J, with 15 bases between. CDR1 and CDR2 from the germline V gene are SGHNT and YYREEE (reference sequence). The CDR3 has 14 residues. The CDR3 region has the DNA TGTGCCAGCACCCTTAAGAAGGGGACCTACGAGCAGTACTTC. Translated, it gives CASTLKKGTYEQYF.